One and the same sample provided the 31 T cell receptor beta chains below, sequenced in a study of cytomegalovirus exposure and HLA in healthy donors. The PCR had 60 Vbeta and 13 Jbeta primers. Sequencing was performed with immunoSEQ multiplex PCR; in TCRdb, only in-frame clones are kept and a portion is missing. The table shows roughly 130,000 clones, with around 74% occurring only once. What was sequenced was PBMCs. The receptors stem from a middle-aged man in good health and CMV-seropositive.

The chain links TRBV27 to TRBJ2-1; 9 bases fit TRBD2. V gave up 3 bases and J gave up 0 bases; unmatched junction bases: 9. Germline V gene lookup returns CDR1 MNHEY and CDR2 SMNVEV (reference sequence). The CDR3 has 18 amino acids. CDR3 DNA: TGTGCCAGCAGTTTGTACGGACTAGCGAGGAGCTCCTACAATGAGCAGTTCTTC. Protein product: CASSLYGLARSSYNEQFF.

The V and J genes are TRBV5-1 and TRBJ1-6, with no clear D. The CDR3 runs to 14 residues. Germline CDR1 SGHRS, CDR2 YFSETQ. Trimming removed 0 bases from V and 6 bases from J, with 7 bases in between. Here the CDR3 DNA reads TGCGCCAGCAGCTTGGGGGAGGTTAATTCACCCCTCCACTTT. Amino acids: CASSLGEVNSPLHF.

V is TRBV6-1 and J is TRBJ1-1; D unclear. The CDR3 has 13 residues. Between the trimmed V and J ends, which lost 4 bases and 2 bases, there was a span of 8 bases. Germline V gives CDR1 MNHNS, CDR2 SASEGT. In DNA form, the CDR3 reads TGTGCCAGCAGTGCCGTCCTCAACACTGAAGCTTTCTTT. Translation gives CASSAVLNTEAFF.

This clone has more than one count but fewer than ten. In nucleotides, the CDR3 is TGCAGCGTTGAATACCGGGACAGGGCTGGCTACACCTTC. Residues: CSVEYRDRAGYTF. J is TRBJ1-2 and V is TRBV29-1; 9 bases are shared with TRBD1. The CDR3 length is 13 residues. V gave up 2 bases and J gave up 7 bases; unmatched junction bases: 5. In germline, CDR1 is SQVTM, CDR2 ANQGSEA. Combining the CDR3 with reference TRBV29-1 and TRBJ1-2 gives the whole variable domain SAVISQKPSRDICQRGTSLTIQCQVDSQVTMMFWYRQQPGQSLTLIATANQGSEATYESGFVIDKFPISRPNLTFSTLTVSNMSPEDSSIYLCSVEYRDRAGYTFGSGTRLTVV.

This clone was seen only a few times. The chain has TRBV5-4 and TRBJ2-1; 14 nucleotides align to TRBD2. The CDR3 runs to 15 residues. Germline CDR1 is SGHNT and CDR2 is YYREEE (reference sequence). The V gene end was trimmed by 4 bases and the J gene end by 9 bases; junction bases not matched to a gene: 6. The CDR3 here is CASSQFGLAGGEQFF. The CDR3 coding sequence is TGTGCCAGCAGCCAATTTGGACTAGCGGGAGGTGAGCAGTTCTTC.

This chain uses TRBV5-1 with TRBJ1-3; D might be TRBD1 (5 bases). Trimming left V 4 bases short and J 0 bases short, with 11 bases between. Germline V gene data show CDR1 as SGHRS and CDR2 as YFSETQ. This CDR3 comprises 15 residues. The CDR3 nucleotides read TGCGCCAGCAGCCCCAGGACAAGCTCTGGAAACACCATATATTTT. Its translation: CASSPRTSSGNTIYF.

V is TRBV7-9 and J is TRBJ1-5, with D possibly TRBD1 on 5 matching bases. V was trimmed by 5 bases and J by 4 bases, leaving 9 bases between them. This CDR3 comprises 13 residues. Germline-derived CDR1 and CDR2 are SEHNR and FQNEAQ (reference sequence). The chain's CDR3 is CASSQDRNQPQHF. The CDR3 nucleotides read TGTGCCAGCAGCCAAGACAGAAATCAGCCCCAGCATTTT.

This clone was recorded only once. This chain connects TRBV28 to TRBJ2-3; weak D call: TRBD1 (6 bases). Between the trimmed V and J ends, which lost 4 bases and 3 bases, there was a span of 14 bases. The CDR3 runs 15 residues. Germline CDR1 reads MDHEN; CDR2 reads SYDVKM. CDR3 region: CASSSHRVGTDTQYF. CDR3 nucleotide sequence: TGTGCCAGCAGTTCGCACAGGGTCGGGACAGATACGCAGTATTTT. The full variable domain, in which reference TRBV28 and TRBJ2-3 provide the parts outside the CDR3, is DVKVTQSSRYLVKRTGEKVFLECVQDMDHENMFWYRQDPGLGLRLIYFSYDVKMKEKGDIPEGYSVSREKKERFSLILESASTNQTSMYLCASSSHRVGTDTQYFGPGTRLTVL.

The chain couples TRBV27 to TRBJ2-2; 8 nucleotides line up with TRBD1. In germline, CDR1 is MNHEY, CDR2 SMNVEV (reference sequence). The CDR3 runs 15 residues. With 5 bases clipped from V and 7 bases from J, the junction kept 9 bases outside the gene matches. The CDR3 nucleotides are TGTGCCAGCAGTCCCGTGACAGGGGTGGTCGGGGAGCTGTTTTTT. The encoded protein is CASSPVTGVVGELFF.

The rearrangement uses TRBV5-1 and TRBJ2-2; 14 bases align to TRBD2. In germline, CDR1 is SGHRS, CDR2 YFSETQ. CDR3 size: 20 residues. Trimming removed 0 bases from V and 7 bases from J; junction bases left unmatched: 14. The CDR3 coding sequence is TGCGCCAGCAGCTTGGACCAACCCGCCGGACTAGCGGGGGGTATCGGGGAGCTGTTTTTT. Translation: CASSLDQPAGLAGGIGELFF.

This chain joins TRBV5-1 and TRBJ2-1, with 9 bases that match TRBD2. Germline V CDR1 and CDR2: SGHRS, YFSETQ. The ends lost 0 bases at V and 8 bases at J; junction bases unmatched: 6. This CDR3 spans 15 amino acids. CDR3 protein: CASSLGGLAKDEQFF. In nucleotides, the CDR3 is TGCGCCAGCAGCTTGGGGGGACTAGCCAAGGATGAGCAGTTCTTC. Supplemented by reference TRBV5-1 and TRBJ2-1, the full variable domain reads KAGVTQTPRYLIKTRGQQVTLSCSPISGHRSVSWYQQTPGQGLQFLFEYFSETQRNKGNFPGRFSGRQFSNSRSEMNVSTLELGDSALYLCASSLGGLAKDEQFFGPGTRLTVL.

The V gene is TRBV14, the J gene TRBJ2-1; TRBD2 aligns across 7 bases. The CDR3 is 17 residues long. Germline CDR1 SGHDN, CDR2 FVKESK. V dropped 1 base and J dropped 9; count of bases not matched to a gene: 15. The CDR3 reads CASSQAFGLVGSAEQFF. The CDR3 DNA follows: TGTGCCAGCAGCCAAGCTTTCGGACTAGTTGGCTCGGCTGAGCAGTTCTTC. Full variable domain (rest looked up from reference TRBV14 and TRBJ2-1): EAGVTQFPSHSVIEKGQTVTLRCDPISGHDNLYWYRRVMGKEIKFLLHFVKESKQDESGMPNNRFLAERTGGTYSTLKVQPAELEDSGVYFCASSQAFGLVGSAEQFFGPGTRLTVL.

This clone was seen more than once but under ten times. The gene calls are TRBV7-6 and TRBJ1-3, with a weak D call TRBD1 (5 bases). CDR1 is SGHVS, CDR2 FNYEAQ, per germline. This CDR3 contains 15 residues. Trimming took 6 bases from V and 2 from J, leaving 14 bases between them. The CDR3 DNA reads TGTGCCAGCAGTCTCGGGGGAGGGGCTGGAAACACCATATATTTT. Translating gives CASSLGGGAGNTIYF.

The chain links TRBV7-2 to TRBJ2-2, with D unresolved. This CDR3 has 14 residues. CDR1 and CDR2 from the germline V gene are SGHTA and FQGNSA. Trimming removed 0 bases from V and 6 bases from J, with 8 bases in between. CDR3 coding DNA: TGTGCCAGCAGCTTAGCGCGACGGGCCGGGGAGCTGTTTTTT. Its translation is CASSLARRAGELFF.

This clone has a handful of counts. CDR3 loop: CASSLAQGGEKLFF. The CDR3 DNA reads as TGTGCCAGCAGCTTAGCCCAGGGGGGTGAAAAACTGTTTTTT. This rearrangement joins TRBV7-9 to TRBJ1-4, with 7 bases aligning to TRBD1. Per germline, CDR1 SEHNR and CDR2 FQNEAQ (reference sequence). The CDR3 loop spans 14 amino acids. V shed 0 bases and J 7 bases; nucleotides not matched to a gene: 2. Together with reference TRBV7-9 and TRBJ1-4, the CDR3 gives the full variable domain: DTGVSQNPRHKITKRGQNVTFRCDPISEHNRLYWYRQTLGQGPEFLTYFQNEAQLEKSRLLSDRFSAERPKGSFSTLEIQRTEQGDSAMYLCASSLAQGGEKLFFGSGTQLSVL.

The chain recombines TRBV5-1 with TRBJ1-2; 7 bases are a match to TRBD1. The J segment lost 1 base and the V segment lost 3 bases, leaving 15 bases of the junction unmatched. This CDR3 spans 18 amino acids. CDR1 is SGHRS, CDR2 YFSETQ, per germline. The CDR3 DNA follows: TGCGCCAGCAGCTCCACGGGACAGAGACTCTGGATTAACTATGGCTACACCTTC. This translates into CASSSTGQRLWINYGYTF.

The genes are TRBV5-1 and TRBJ2-7, with TRBD2 matching 15 bases. This CDR3 is 18 amino acids long. Germline V gene data show CDR1 as SGHRS and CDR2 as YFSETQ. J lost 4 bases, V lost 0 bases, and 8 bases had no gene match. The CDR3 nucleotides are TGCGCCAGCAGCTTGGAGGGACTAGCGGGAGGTGGCCAATACGAGCAGTACTTC. This sequence encodes CASSLEGLAGGGQYEQYF.

The genes are TRBV19 and TRBJ1-4; TRBD1 agrees at 9 bases. CDR1 and CDR2 from the germline V gene are LNHDA and SQIVND (reference sequence). This CDR3 is 14 amino acids long. V gave up 3 bases and J gave up 6 bases; unmatched junction bases: 2. The chain's CDR3 is CASSIRQGDEKLFF. As DNA, the CDR3 is TGTGCCAGTAGTATCCGACAGGGGGATGAAAAACTGTTTTTT.

This clone was counted between two and nine times. V is TRBV27 and J is TRBJ1-5; D might be TRBD1 (6 bases). This CDR3 contains 14 residues. The ends were cut back, 5 bases at V and 3 bases at J, with 11 bases in the middle. Germline V gene data show CDR1 as MNHEY and CDR2 as SMNVEV (reference sequence). The CDR3 sequence is CASSKQGLNQPQHF. CDR3 bases: TGTGCCAGCAGTAAACAGGGCCTCAATCAGCCCCAGCATTTT.

V gene TRBV5-6 combines with J gene TRBJ1-5; a possible D gene is TRBD1 (5 bases). With 3 bases removed from V and 0 bases from J, the gap between germline ends came to 7 bases. The germline V gene has CDR1 SGHDT and CDR2 YYEEEE. CDR3 length: 14 amino acids. CDR3 DNA: TGTGCCAGCAGCTCTAGGGGTAGCAATCAGCCCCAGCATTTT. Encoded protein: CASSSRGSNQPQHF.

This chain uses TRBV27 with TRBJ2-7, with D tentatively TRBD2 (6 bases). V lost 0 bases and J lost 5, with 8 bases in between. CDR1 and CDR2 from the germline V gene are MNHEY and SMNVEV (reference sequence). CDR3 length equals 13 residues. The CDR3 region has the DNA TGTGCCAGCAGTTTATCGGGCGGGGACGAGCAGTACTTC. Protein product: CASSLSGGDEQYF.

The rearrangement uses TRBV4-1 and TRBJ2-7, with TRBD2 identical over 8 bases. Germline trimming cut 1 base from V and 2 bases from J; bases unmatched to any gene: 7. CDR3 size: 16 residues. Germline V gene data show CDR1 as MGHRA and CDR2 as YSYEKL. This CDR3 reads CASSQGAGGSTYEQYF. In DNA, the CDR3 is TGCGCCAGCAGCCAAGGCGCGGGGGGCTCGACCTACGAGCAGTACTTC.

This chain uses TRBV2 with TRBJ2-7, with D unclear. Deletions cut 3 bases from V and 5 bases from J, with 14 bases between. The CDR3 consists of 14 residues. Germline V gene lookup returns CDR1 SNHLY and CDR2 FYNNEI. In nucleotides, the CDR3 is TGTGCCAGCAGTGAGTCCCTGTCCCCCCACGAGCAGTACTTC. Translation: CASSESLSPHEQYF.

V gene TRBV7-8 combines with J gene TRBJ1-1, with D unclear. Germline assignment: CDR1 SGHVS and CDR2 FQNEAQ. V was pared by 5 bases and J by 4 bases, with 17 bases between. The CDR3 runs 15 residues. CDR3 coding DNA: TGTGCCAGCAGCCCCTCATTGCGGGTTCGCACTGAAGCTTTCTTT. It translates to CASSPSLRVRTEAFF.

The chain joins TRBV5-4 to TRBJ2-7, with D maybe TRBD2 (6 bases). The V gene lost 4 bases and the J gene lost 2 bases, with 16 bases spanning the gap. The CDR3 consists of 15 residues. Germline loops: CDR1 SGHNT, CDR2 YYREEE (reference sequence). The CDR3 DNA reads as TGTGCCAGCAGCGTCGGGACTTTTAGCGCCTACGAGCAGTACTTC. This translates into CASSVGTFSAYEQYF.

The J gene is TRBJ2-1, the V gene TRBV4-2; D may be TRBD2 (6 bases). V was trimmed by 4 bases and J by 4 bases, leaving 17 bases between them. The CDR3 is 16 amino acids. Germline V CDR1 and CDR2: LGHNA, YNFKEQ. The CDR3: CASSLAPSDPYNEQFF. CDR3 sequence (DNA): TGTGCCAGCAGCCTCGCCCCTAGCGACCCGTACAATGAGCAGTTCTTC.

The chain recombines TRBV25-1 with TRBJ1-6; TRBD1 is a possible D gene (5 bases). Trimming shortened V by 8 bases and J by 8 bases, and 19 bases separated the two germline ends. CDR1 and CDR2 (germline): MGHDK, SYGVNS. The CDR3 runs to 15 residues. The CDR3 DNA is TGTGCCAGCTCCTTAGGTGGACAATATTATTCACCCCTCCACTTT. It is translated as CASSLGGQYYSPLHF.

This chain uses TRBV12-5 with TRBJ2-5, with 7 bases matching TRBD1. Germline assignment: CDR1 LGHNT and CDR2 FRNRAP. Trimming took 1 base from V and 4 from J; bases not matched to a gene: 6. The CDR3 has 15 residues. CDR3 nucleotides: TGTGCTAGTGGTTTGGCCACAGGGGTTGGAGAGACCCAGTACTTC. It codes for CASGLATGVGETQYF.

The V call is TRBV7-6, the J call TRBJ2-3; 8 bases agree with TRBD2. The J segment lost 2 bases and the V segment lost 3 bases, leaving 7 bases of the junction unmatched. Germline loops: CDR1 SGHVS, CDR2 FNYEAQ. This CDR3 region has 16 residues. The CDR3 nucleotides are TGTGCCAGCAGCTTGGGGACTAGTGGGCTCACAGATACGCAGTATTTT. Protein sequence: CASSLGTSGLTDTQYF.

The chain employs TRBV11-2 and TRBJ2-2, with a tentative D call TRBD2 (7 bases). Trimming took 1 base from V and 3 from J, leaving 15 bases between them. Germline V gene lookup returns CDR1 SGHAT and CDR2 FQNNGV. The CDR3 runs 17 residues. The CDR3 bases are TGTGCCAGCAGCTTAGCGGGGGGCACTTGGGACACCGGGGAGCTGTTTTTT. It translates to CASSLAGGTWDTGELFF.

On this clone itself: The sample contains more than one DNA sequence encoding this CDR3. V is TRBV6-5 and J is TRBJ1-4; D gene uncertain. This CDR3 is 13 amino acids long. V lost 0 bases and J 11 bases, leaving 10 bases between the germline ends. From germline, CDR1 is MNHEY and CDR2 SVGAGI. As DNA, the CDR3 is TGTGCCAGCAGTTACTCTTCGGGAGGCAAACTGTTTTTT. It translates to CASSYSSGGKLFF.